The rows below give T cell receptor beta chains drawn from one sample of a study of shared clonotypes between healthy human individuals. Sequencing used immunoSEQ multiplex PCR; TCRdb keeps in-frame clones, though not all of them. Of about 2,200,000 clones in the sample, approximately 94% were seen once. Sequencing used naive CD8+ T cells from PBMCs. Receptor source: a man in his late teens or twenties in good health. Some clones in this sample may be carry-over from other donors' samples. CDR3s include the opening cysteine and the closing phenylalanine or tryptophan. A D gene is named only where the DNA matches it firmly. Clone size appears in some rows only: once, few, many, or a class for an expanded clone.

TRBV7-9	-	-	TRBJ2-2	TGTGCCAGCAGCCACGCCGGGGGGAACACCGGGGAGCTGTTTTTT	CASSHAGGNTGELFF
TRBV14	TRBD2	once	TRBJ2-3	TGTGCCAGCAGCCAATTTAGCGGGATGGGGAAAGATACGCAGTATTTT	CASSQFSGMGKDTQYF
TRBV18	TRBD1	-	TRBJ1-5	TGTGCCAGCTCACCTTCCGGTCAGGGGGCCAGCAATCAGCCCCAGCATTTT	CASSPSGQGASNQPQHF
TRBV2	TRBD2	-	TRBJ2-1	TGTGCCAGCAGCGGACTAGCGCGGTACAATGAGCAGTTCTTC	CASSGLARYNEQFF
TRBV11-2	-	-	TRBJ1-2	TGTGCCAGCAGCTTAGAACGGTACTGGGCAGCTAACTATGGCTACACCTTC	CASSLERYWAANYGYTF
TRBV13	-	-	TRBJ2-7	TGTGCCAGCAGCTTAGGGGGCCACGAGCAGTACTTC	CASSLGGHEQYF
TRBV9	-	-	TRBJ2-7	TGTGCCAGCAGCCCACGGGTGGGGCTTCCATACGAGCAGTACTTC	CASSPRVGLPYEQYF
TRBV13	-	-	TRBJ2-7	TGTGCCAGCAGCTTAGTAGGAGACAACCGGGGGGAGCAGTACTTC	CASSLVGDNRGEQYF
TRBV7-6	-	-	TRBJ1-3	TGTGCCAGCAGCTTAAGTGGAAACACCATATATTTT	CASSLSGNTIYF
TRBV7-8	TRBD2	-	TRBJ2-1	TGTGCCAGCAGGCTAGCGGGACGACCGAGCTCCTACAATGAGCAGTTCTTC	CASRLAGRPSSYNEQFF
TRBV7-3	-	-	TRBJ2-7	TGTGCCAGCAGCTTAAGCTACAACAGCGAGCAGTACTTC	CASSLSYNSEQYF
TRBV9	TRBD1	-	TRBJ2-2	TGTGCCAGCAGCGTTCAACTGGACAGGGTAGGGGCCGGGGAGCTGTTTTTT	CASSVQLDRVGAGELFF
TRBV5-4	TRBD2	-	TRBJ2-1	TGTGCCAGCAGTTCCCAGCGGGAGAAGACCTACAATGAGCAGTTCTTC	CASSSQREKTYNEQFF
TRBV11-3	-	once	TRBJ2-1	TGTGCCAGCAGCTTCGGCATGAGGGTAAGCTCCTACAATGAGCAGTTCTTC	CASSFGMRVSSYNEQFF
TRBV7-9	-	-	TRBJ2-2	TGTGCCACCCGCCCGGCCCTAGTTAACACCGGGGAGCTGTTTTTT	CATRPALVNTGELFF
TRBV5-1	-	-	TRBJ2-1	TGCGCCAGCAGTTCCCCGAGAGTTGGGGCCGCCTACAATGAGCAGTTCTTC	CASSSPRVGAAYNEQFF
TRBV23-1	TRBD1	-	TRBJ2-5	TGCGCCAGCTGCCAGGGGGAACTCCGAGAGACCCAGTACTTC	CASCQGELRETQYF
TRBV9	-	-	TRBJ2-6	TGTGCCAGCAGCGTATTGGGGGCCGCGGTCTCTGGGGCCAACGTCCTGACTTTC	CASSVLGAAVSGANVLTF
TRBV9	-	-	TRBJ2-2	TGTGCCAGCAGCGTAGAACGTCGGAACACCGGGGAGCTGTTTTTT	CASSVERRNTGELFF
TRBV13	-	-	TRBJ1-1	TGTGCCAGCAGCCAATGGGCCGCAGGGTACACTGAAGCTTTCTTT	CASSQWAAGYTEAFF
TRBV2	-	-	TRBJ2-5	TGTGCCAGTTTTTGGGACTCCAAAGAGACCCAGTACTTC	CASFWDSKETQYF
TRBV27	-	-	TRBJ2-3	TGTGCCAGCAGTTTAGGGGCAAAGGGAGGCACAGATACGCAGTATTTT	CASSLGAKGGTDTQYF
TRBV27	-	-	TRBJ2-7	TGTGCCAGCAGTTTCGGATTCTCCTACGAGCAGTACTTC	CASSFGFSYEQYF
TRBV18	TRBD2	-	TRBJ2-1	TGTGCCAGCTCACCACCGGGTATAGCGGGGGTTTACAATGAGCAGTTCTTC	CASSPPGIAGVYNEQFF
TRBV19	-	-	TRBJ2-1	TGTGCCAGTAGTCTCCCGGGACCATACAATGAGCAGTTCTTC	CASSLPGPYNEQFF
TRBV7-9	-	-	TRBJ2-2	TGTGCCAGCAGCTCGCGCGGGACCGCGGCCGGGGAGCTGTTTTTT	CASSSRGTAAGELFF
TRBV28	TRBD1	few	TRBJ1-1	TGTGCCAGCAGTTCGGGACAGCTGAACACTGAAGCTTTCTTT	CASSSGQLNTEAFF
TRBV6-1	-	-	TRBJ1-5	TGTGCCACCACCTTGACCTTAGGGATGGAGCCCCAGCATTTT	CATTLTLGMEPQHF
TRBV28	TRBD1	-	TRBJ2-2	TGTGCCAGCAGGGGGACAGGGAACACCGGGGAGCTGTTTTTT	CASRGTGNTGELFF
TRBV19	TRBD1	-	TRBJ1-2	TGTGCCAGTATCGCCCGCAGGGGGGCCAACTATGGCTACACCTTC	CASIARRGANYGYTF
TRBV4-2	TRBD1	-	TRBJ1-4	TGTGCCAGCAGCCAAGGGACCCTTCATCCGGGACAGGTTAATGAAAAACTGTTTTTT	CASSQGTLHPGQVNEKLFF
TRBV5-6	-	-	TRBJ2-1	TGTGCCAGCAGCTACGGACTCCTAAGGGGTGAGCAGTTCTTC	CASSYGLLRGEQFF
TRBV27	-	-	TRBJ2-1	TGTGCCAGCAGTTTTTTTACTAGCAGATCGTACAATGAGCAGTTCTTC	CASSFFTSRSYNEQFF
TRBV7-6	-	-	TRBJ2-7	TGTGCCAGCAGCTTAGACACGGTGGGTGGCTCCTACGAGCAGTACTTC	CASSLDTVGGSYEQYF
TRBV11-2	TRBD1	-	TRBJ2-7	TGTGCCAGCAGCTTTCCGGGGACAGGTATCTACGAGCAGTACTTC	CASSFPGTGIYEQYF
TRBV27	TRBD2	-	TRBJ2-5	TGTGCCAGCAGTCCTACGGGACTAGCATGGGAGACCCAGTACTTC	CASSPTGLAWETQYF
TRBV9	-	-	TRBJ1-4	TGTGCCAGCAGCCTCACGAACGGAGGGGAAAAACTGTTTTTT	CASSLTNGGEKLFF
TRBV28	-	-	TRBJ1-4	TGTGCCAGCAGTTGGGGGCCGGGGTCGTTTAATGAAAAACTGTTTTTT	CASSWGPGSFNEKLFF
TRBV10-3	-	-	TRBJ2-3	TGTGCCATCAGTGGGCCCCCTGCCCCCAGCGCAGATACGCAGTATTTT	CAISGPPAPSADTQYF
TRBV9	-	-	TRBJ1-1	TGTGCCAGCAGCGTAGGACGGACGGGGAACACTGAAGCTTTCTTT	CASSVGRTGNTEAFF
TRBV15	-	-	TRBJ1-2	TGTGCCACCAGCTTGGGACTGGACACTGCTAACTATGGCTACACCTTC	CATSLGLDTANYGYTF
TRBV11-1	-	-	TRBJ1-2	TGTGCCAGCAGCTTAGACTGGCAGGGAACCGGCTACACCTTC	CASSLDWQGTGYTF
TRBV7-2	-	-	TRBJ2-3	TGTGCCAGCAGCTTAGACGGAGTCAGCACAGATACGCAGTATTTT	CASSLDGVSTDTQYF
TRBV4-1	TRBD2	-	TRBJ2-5	TGCGCCAGCAGCCCCCTGATAGCGGGAGGGGAGACCCAGTACTTC	CASSPLIAGGETQYF
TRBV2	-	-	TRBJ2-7	TGTGCCAGCAGTGAAACTGGGGTCAGCTCCTACGAGCAGTACTTC	CASSETGVSSYEQYF
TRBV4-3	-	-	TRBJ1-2	TGCGCCAGCAGCCAATCGGTTCGGCAGGGACACTATGGCTACACCTTC	CASSQSVRQGHYGYTF
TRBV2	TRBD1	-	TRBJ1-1	TGTGCCAGCAGGGACAGGGGAGAAACTGAAGCTTTCTTT	CASRDRGETEAFF
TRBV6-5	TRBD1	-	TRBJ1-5	TGTGCCAGCACCAAGGACAGGGGTGGCCAGCCCCAGCATTTT	CASTKDRGGQPQHF
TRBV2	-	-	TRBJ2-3	TGTGCCAGCAGTGAAGCCGTGGGGGCTGGTCCAGATACGCAGTATTTT	CASSEAVGAGPDTQYF
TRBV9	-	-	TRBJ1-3	TGTGCCAGCAGCGTGGGGCAAGGGCCTGGAAACACCATATATTTT	CASSVGQGPGNTIYF